The 12 T cell receptor beta chains reported below all come from one sample, sequenced in a study of blood T cell repertoires in COVID-19. Profiled with immunoSEQ multiplex PCR; TCRdb holds only in-frame clones, not every one. The sample holds roughly 41,000 clones, about 88% seen once. Sequencing was carried out using peripheral blood. These receptors originate from a man between 60 and 70 years old with active COVID-19.

This chain connects TRBV29-1 to TRBJ2-1; 9 nucleotides match TRBD2. Germline V CDR1 and CDR2: SQVTM, ANQGSEA. Trimming removed 6 bases from V and 7 bases from J; junction bases left unmatched: 10. The CDR3 covers 14 residues. Written as DNA, the CDR3 is TGCAGCGTGATAGCGGGGGTAGGAGGGAATGAGCAGTTCTTC. Translation gives CSVIAGVGGNEQFF.

V and J are TRBV18 and TRBJ2-3, with 8 bases identical to TRBD2. The CDR3 totals 13 residues. Germline values: CDR1 KGHSH, CDR2 LQKENI. V lost 6 bases and J lost 4; bases outside the gene matches: 3. CDR3 residues: CASSAGGADTQYF. Written as DNA, the CDR3 is TGTGCCAGCTCCGCGGGGGGTGCAGATACGCAGTATTTT.

The CDR3 bases are TGTGCCAGCACCTCAAGCGGGAGGTTTAATGAGCAGTTCTTC. Its protein product is CASTSSGRFNEQFF. The chain couples TRBV6-5 to TRBJ2-1; 9 bases align to TRBD2. V shed 7 bases and J 7 bases; nucleotides not matched to a gene: 8. From germline, CDR1 is MNHEY and CDR2 SVGAGI. The CDR3 has 14 residues.

The V and J genes are TRBV18 and TRBJ2-3, with D maybe TRBD2 (6 bases). The V end was cut by 8 bases, the J end by 3 bases, with 15 bases between. This CDR3 has 14 residues. Germline-derived CDR1 and CDR2 are KGHSH and LQKENI. CDR3 in DNA: TGTGCCAGCGGACCGAGCGGAGGGACAGATACGCAGTATTTT. It codes for CASGPSGGTDTQYF.

The chain has TRBV19 and TRBJ2-3, with D maybe TRBD2 (5 bases). Trimming stripped 7 bases from V and 0 bases from J, with 11 bases between. The CDR3 runs to 14 residues. CDR1 is LNHDA, CDR2 SQIVND, per germline (reference sequence). The CDR3: CASTLRGSTDTQYF. The CDR3 DNA sequence: TGTGCCAGTACTCTCAGAGGGAGCACAGATACGCAGTATTTT. The entire variable domain, with the rest obtained from reference TRBV19 and TRBJ2-3, is as follows: DGGITQSPKYLFRKEGQNVTLSCEQNLNHDAMYWYRQDPGQGLRLIYYSQIVNDFQKGDIAEGYSVSREKKESFPLTVTSAQKNPTAFYLCASTLRGSTDTQYFGPGTRLTVL.

A word on this clone: An end of the junction differs from the germline gene, which may be a read error. V is TRBV19 and J is TRBJ2-5; the D gene is possibly TRBD2 (6 bases). CDR3 length: 14 residues. The V gene's germline CDR1 is LNHDA and CDR2 SQIVND (reference sequence). CDR3 residues: CASSMGLAREAQYF. The CDR3, as DNA: TGTGCCAGTAGTATGGGGCTAGCGAGAGAGGCCCAGTACTTC.

The rearrangement joins TRBV5-6 to TRBJ1-5, with TRBD1 matching 9 bases. This CDR3 comprises 16 residues. V shed 4 bases and J 3 bases; nucleotides not matched to a gene: 8. The germline V gene has CDR1 SGHDT and CDR2 YYEEEE. In DNA form, the CDR3 reads TGTGCCAGCAGCCTGGACAGGGGACGGTCCAATCAGCCCCAGCATTTT. Amino acids: CASSLDRGRSNQPQHF. Using reference TRBV5-6 and TRBJ1-5 for the parts outside the CDR3, the full variable domain is DAGVTQSPTHLIKTRGQQVTLRCSPKSGHDTVSWYQQALGQGPQFIFQYYEEEERQRGNFPDRFSGHQFPNYSSELNVNALLLGDSALYLCASSLDRGRSNQPQHFGDGTRLSIL.

This clone was observed once. The rearrangement links TRBV9 to TRBJ2-2; the D gene is possibly TRBD2 (6 bases). Trimming removed 0 bases from V and 1 base from J, with 13 bases in between. CDR3 length: 17 amino acids. Germline-derived CDR1 and CDR2 are SGDLS and YYNGEE. The CDR3 DNA follows: TGTGCCAGCAGCGTAGGTGGGGGGTGGAAGAACACCGGGGAGCTGTTTTTT. It specifies CASSVGGGWKNTGELFF.

The CDR3 loop reads CASSLDYLKTQYF. In nucleotides, the CDR3 is TGTGCCAGCAGCCTTGACTACTTGAAAACGCAGTATTTT. This chain joins TRBV2 and TRBJ2-3; D is perhaps TRBD2 (5 bases). Germline V lookup: CDR1 SNHLY, CDR2 FYNNEI. Deletions cut 6 bases from V and 9 bases from J, with 16 bases between. This CDR3 is built from 13 residues.

This clone has a single count. The chain has TRBV6-1 and TRBJ2-3; 11 bases map to TRBD2. J was trimmed by 1 base and V by 2 bases; bases with no gene match: 5. This CDR3 comprises 17 residues. CDR1 is MNHNS and CDR2 is SASEGT in the germline V gene. The CDR3 protein is CASSEMGTSGGTDTQYF. The CDR3 bases are TGTGCCAGCAGTGAAATGGGGACTAGCGGAGGCACAGATACGCAGTATTTT.

This clone was observed a single time. The chain joins TRBV18 to TRBJ2-2, with 7 bases fitting TRBD1. With 5 bases clipped from V and 1 base from J, the junction kept 4 bases outside the gene matches. The CDR3 has 15 residues. The V gene's germline CDR1 is KGHSH and CDR2 LQKENI. CDR3 bases: TGTGCCAGCTCATGGGACAGTAAGAACACCGGGGAGCTGTTTTTT. This translates into CASSWDSKNTGELFF.

This sequence joins TRBV19 and TRBJ2-5, with TRBD2 as a possible D gene (6 bases). CDR1 is LNHDA, CDR2 SQIVND, per germline (reference sequence). V lost 5 bases, J lost 5 bases, and 18 bases lay in between. The CDR3 loop spans 15 amino acids. The CDR3 is CASSFSAGSAETQYF. CDR3 nucleotide sequence: TGTGCCAGTAGTTTCAGTGCGGGAAGTGCGGAGACCCAGTACTTC.